The next 23 T cell receptor beta chains were all read from a single sample in a study of human T cells and chemical hapten exposure. TCRdb ran MiXCR on the 5' RACE reads and lists one entry per CDR3 protein. The sample has roughly 82,000 distinct CDR3 sequences; roughly 15% are singletons. Unfractionated whole blood yielded the extracted total RNA. These receptors all come from a female donor in good health.

This clonotype has more than one count but fewer than ten. The chain recombines TRBV5-1 with TRBJ2-5, with D possibly being TRBD2 (5 bases). The CDR3 runs to 13 residues. Germline V lookup: CDR1 SGHRS, CDR2 YFSETQ. Trimming cost V 4 bases and J 4 bases, with 11 bases left between them. DNA for the CDR3: TGCGCCAGCAGCCCGTATCGGGGAGAGACCCAGTACTTC. It translates to CASSPYRGETQYF.

This sequence joins TRBV2 and TRBJ1-1; D call uncertain. The V gene's germline CDR1 is SNHLY and CDR2 FYNNEI. This CDR3 has 14 residues. Trimming took 5 bases from V and 7 from J, leaving 17 bases between them. The CDR3 loop is CASSSRVVPFEAFF. CDR3 coding DNA: TGTGCCAGCAGTTCGAGGGTTGTTCCCTTTGAAGCTTTCTTT.

This chain connects TRBV6-2 or TRBV6-3 to TRBJ1-5; D unclear. There are 15 residues in the CDR3. Trimming left V 4 bases short and J 2 bases short, with 12 bases between. The germline CDR1 and CDR2 sequences are MNHEY and SVGEGT. In DNA, the CDR3 is TGTGCCAGCAGTTCCAGACGGGATGGCAATCAGCCCCAGCATTTT. Protein: CASSSRRDGNQPQHF.

In this sample, this clonotype turned up once. J is TRBJ2-5 and V is TRBV7-2; D is undetermined. Per the germline V gene, CDR1 is SGHTA and CDR2 is FQGNSA. Trimming cost V 7 bases and J 4 bases, with 13 bases left between them. The CDR3 is 13 amino acids. The CDR3 sequence: CASTNRNRETQYF. Written as DNA, the CDR3 is TGTGCCAGCACCAACCGAAATCGAGAGACCCAGTACTTC.

This clonotype turned up a few times. The V and J genes are TRBV20-1 and TRBJ2-1, with D maybe TRBD2 (5 bases). Deletions cut 3 bases from V and 4 bases from J, with 13 bases between. Germline V gene sequence: CDR1 DFQATT, CDR2 SNEGSKA (reference sequence). The CDR3 spans 14 residues. The CDR3 reads CSARLEAVYNEQFF. DNA of the CDR3: TGCAGTGCTAGGTTAGAAGCGGTATACAATGAGCAGTTCTTC.

The chain carries TRBV12-3 or TRBV12-4 and TRBJ1-2; D is undetermined. The CDR3 sequence is 13 residues long. Trimming took off 5 bases at V and 7 bases at J, with 14 bases between the two ends. The CDR3 sequence is CASSPLDLSGYTF. DNA for the CDR3: TGTGCCAGCAGTCCCCTAGACTTGAGTGGCTACACCTTC.

The chain couples TRBV20-1 to TRBJ2-5, with 8 bases lining up with TRBD1. This CDR3 region has 14 residues. V was pared by 3 bases and J by 2 bases, with 5 bases of the junction left unmatched. CDR1 is DFQATT, CDR2 SNEGSKA, per germline (reference sequence). CDR3 sequence (DNA): TGCAGTGCTAGCCTCCGACAGGGGCAAGAGACCCAGTACTTC. Protein sequence: CSASLRQGQETQYF.

The sample holds many counts of this clonotype. The CDR3 DNA is TGTGCCAGCAGTTTTGAGGGCTCCCGCGCCGAGCAGTACTTC. Encoded protein: CASSFEGSRAEQYF. The chain has TRBV12-3 or TRBV12-4 and TRBJ2-7, with a weak D call TRBD2 (5 bases). The CDR3 runs to 14 residues. The V end was cut by 3 bases, the J end by 6 bases, with 15 bases between.

This clonotype was detected only a few times. V is TRBV20-1 and J is TRBJ2-5; D possibly corresponds to TRBD2 (6 bases). Germline assignment: CDR1 DFQATT and CDR2 SNEGSKA (reference sequence). V was clipped by 0 bases and J by 1 base, with 9 bases between them. This CDR3 is built from 14 residues. CDR3 sequence (DNA): TGCAGTGCTAGAGATCGGAGGGGCCAAGAGACCCAGTACTTC. Translation gives CSARDRRGQETQYF.

The chain couples TRBV6-5 to TRBJ2-3; possible D gene TRBD2, 6 bases. The germline gives CDR1 MNHEY, CDR2 SVGAGI. The germline V and J ends were trimmed by 2 bases and 5 bases, with 14 bases remaining between them. The CDR3 totals 15 residues. CDR3 in amino acids: CASSYVGSGEDTQYF. DNA of the CDR3: TGTGCCAGCAGTTACGTAGGGTCGGGGGAAGATACGCAGTATTTT.

The V and J genes are TRBV20-1 and TRBJ2-3; TRBD2 matches 9 bases. With 5 bases clipped from V and 2 bases from J, the junction kept 8 bases outside the gene matches. The CDR3 runs to 15 residues. From germline, CDR1 is DFQATT and CDR2 SNEGSKA (reference sequence). This CDR3 is CSAVTSGGVTDTQYF. The CDR3 nucleotides are TGCAGTGCTGTGACTAGCGGAGGGGTCACAGATACGCAGTATTTT.

V is TRBV3-1 and J is TRBJ2-1; 13 bases are shared with TRBD2. Looked up from germline, CDR1 is LGHDT and CDR2 is YNNKEL (reference sequence). The trim removed 4 bases at V and 7 bases at J, leaving 7 bases unmatched. This CDR3 is 16 amino acids long. In nucleotides, the CDR3 is TGTGCCAGCAGCCCATCCGGGACTAGCGGGAAGAATGAGCAGTTCTTC. Translation gives CASSPSGTSGKNEQFF.

This clonotype has only a few counts. The chain combines TRBV3-1 with TRBJ1-4; D is unclear. CDR3 length: 16 amino acids. The V end lost 1 base, the J end lost 1 base, and 10 bases lay between the germline ends. Germline V CDR1 and CDR2: LGHDT, YNNKEL (reference sequence). CDR3 nucleotide sequence: TGTGCCAGCAGCCAAGTATCTCGGCAAACTAATGAAAAACTGTTTTTT. This gives the protein CASSQVSRQTNEKLFF. Combining the CDR3 with reference TRBV3-1 and TRBJ1-4 gives the whole variable domain DTAVSQTPKYLVTQMGNDKSIKCEQNLGHDTMYWYKQDSKKFLKIMFSYNNKELIINETVPNRFSPKSPDKAHLNLHINSLELGDSAVYFCASSQVSRQTNEKLFFGSGTQLSVL.

This clonotype was counted a single time. This sequence joins TRBV12-3 or TRBV12-4 and TRBJ2-1; tentative D call: TRBD1 (5 bases). Trimming cost V 4 bases and J 7 bases, with 8 bases left between them. The CDR3 loop spans 12 amino acids. CDR3 bases: TGTGCCAGCAGTTCGGACAATAATGAGCAGTTCTTC. This encodes CASSSDNNEQFF.

The V gene is TRBV6-1, the J gene TRBJ1-1; tentative D call: TRBD1 (6 bases). Trimming pared 1 base from V and 4 bases from J, leaving 10 bases between. The CDR3 sequence is 14 residues long. Germline V gene data show CDR1 as MNHNS and CDR2 as SASEGT. The CDR3 DNA reads as TGTGCCAGCAGTGAAGGGGGACATCTCACTGAAGCTTTCTTT. Amino acid sequence: CASSEGGHLTEAFF.

This clonotype was counted only a few times. This chain connects TRBV6-1 to TRBJ1-2; TRBD1 might be the D (6 bases). V lost 7 bases to trimming and J lost 2 bases, with 17 bases between them. CDR3 length: 15 amino acids. The germline V gene has CDR1 MNHNS and CDR2 SASEGT. CDR3 residues: CASKINREPNYGYTF. The CDR3 DNA is TGTGCCAGCAAGATCAACAGGGAACCAAACTATGGCTACACCTTC.

J is TRBJ2-5 and V is TRBV5-4, with 13 bases lining up with TRBD2. J lost 5 bases, V lost 4 bases, and 8 bases had no gene match. The CDR3 is 16 residues long. Germline V CDR1 and CDR2: SGHNT, YYREEE (reference sequence). This CDR3 reads CASSPWTSGRAETQYF. The CDR3 region has the DNA TGTGCCAGCAGCCCCTGGACTAGCGGGAGAGCGGAGACCCAGTACTTC.

V is TRBV18 and J is TRBJ2-4; D gene uncertain. The CDR3 length is 16 residues. Trimming pared 6 bases from V and 0 bases from J, leaving 15 bases between. Germline-derived CDR1 and CDR2 are KGHSH and LQKENI. The CDR3 region has the DNA TGTGCCAGCTCCCCGCCCATGTCCATAGCCAAAAACATTCAGTACTTC. It codes for CASSPPMSIAKNIQYF.

The chain combines TRBV3-1 with TRBJ2-7; D is undetermined. This CDR3 comprises 11 residues. V was pared by 2 bases and J by 4 bases, with 3 bases between. Germline assignment: CDR1 LGHDT and CDR2 YNNKEL (reference sequence). The CDR3 loop is CASSQRYEQYF. The DNA for the CDR3 is TGTGCCAGCAGCCAAAGATACGAGCAGTACTTC.

The chain recombines TRBV7-2 with TRBJ2-1, with TRBD2 as a possible D gene (6 bases). The CDR3 extends over 15 amino acids. Germline values: CDR1 SGHTA, CDR2 FQGNSA. V lost 5 bases to trimming and J lost 0 bases, with 11 bases between them. CDR3 nucleotides: TGTGCCAGCAGCCCCTCGGGACTCTCCTACAATGAGCAGTTCTTC. Its translation: CASSPSGLSYNEQFF.

This clonotype was seen a handful of times. The chain carries TRBV5-5 and TRBJ1-2; 9 bases map to TRBD1. V was pared by 0 bases and J by 3 bases, with 9 bases of the junction left unmatched. The CDR3 is 17 residues long. Germline V CDR1 and CDR2: SGHKS, YYEKEE (reference sequence). In DNA form, the CDR3 reads TGTGCCAGCAGCTTGGGGACAGGGGCCTCAGGATACTATGGCTACACCTTC. It is translated as CASSLGTGASGYYGYTF.

The sample holds a few counts of this clonotype. The chain employs TRBV2 and TRBJ2-1, with TRBD1 matching 10 bases. The CDR3 contains 18 residues. Germline CDR1 and CDR2: SNHLY and FYNNEI. Unmatched junction bases numbered 10, after V lost 4 bases and J lost 1 base. CDR3 DNA: TGTGCCAGCAGTGCCGGGACAGGGGAAAGTTGGTCCTACAATGAGCAGTTCTTC. This gives the protein CASSAGTGESWSYNEQFF.

This clonotype was picked up a small number of times. The rearrangement uses TRBV4-3 and TRBJ1-4; maybe TRBD1 (5 bases). The CDR3 extends over 16 amino acids. The V gene's germline CDR1 is LGHNA and CDR2 YSLEER. V lost 0 bases to trimming and J lost 5 bases, with 13 bases between them. CDR3 in DNA: TGCGCCAGCAGCCAAGATGGGGCAGGTGGGAATGAAAAACTGTTTTTT. Protein product: CASSQDGAGGNEKLFF.